This T cell receptor (beta chain) was sequenced in a study of beta chain features in type 1 diabetes. Study-wide context: The patients were much like the healthy donors in age, gender and cell yields.

TCRB transcripts that were expressed got sequenced, as all of the isolated RNA had been reverse transcribed. Sequencing was performed with immunoSEQ multiplex PCR; in TCRdb, only in-frame clones are kept and a portion is missing. The table lists under 250,000 clones, roughly 10% of them singletons. Only a few counts were recorded for this clone. The TCR was taken from a man aged 18-30 years in good health. Sequenced: central memory CD4+ T cells from blood.

CDR3 sequence reads: CASSQPLGRELTSGQKYNEQFF. The DNA for the CDR3 is TGTGCCAGCAGCCAACCCTTGGGGAGGGAGTTGACTAGCGGGCAAAAATACAATGAGCAGTTCTTC. The chain couples TRBV4-2 to TRBJ2-1; TRBD2 matches at 10 bases. The CDR3 loop spans 22 amino acids. Germline CDR1 and CDR2: LGHNA and YNFKEQ. The junction had 23 bases not matched to a gene; V was cut back by 2 bases and J by 4 bases.